This TCR beta chain was documented in a study of T-cell memory formation after mild COVID-19. Broader study findings: Clones that shrank (day 15 to 85) were balanced CD4/CD8, whereas later expanders leaned CD4+.

This clonotype was picked up a small number of times. Its antigen is still unknown. 5'RACE primed at constant segments yielded TCR alpha and TCR beta cDNA libraries bearing sample barcodes and UMIs. TCRdb re-called the 5' RACE reads with MiXCR, one entry per CDR3 protein. The sample records approximately 490,000 distinct CDR3 sequences, over 20% being singletons. CDR3 length: 16 residues. CDR1 and CDR2 (germline): SQVTM, ANQGSEA. Trimming took 4 bases from V and 0 from J, leaving 16 bases between them. The sequence was collected from an adult woman who had mild COVID-19 (a few samples of this study predate the infection). Cell type and time point are not known. The specimen was PBMCs or a T cell subset sorted from them (not recorded which). The V call is TRBV29-1, the J call TRBJ2-1, with D perhaps TRBD2 (5 bases). CDR3 amino acids: CSVVAGGPISYNEQFF. CDR3 DNA: TGCAGCGTTGTGGCGGGCGGTCCCATCTCCTACAATGAGCAGTTCTTC.